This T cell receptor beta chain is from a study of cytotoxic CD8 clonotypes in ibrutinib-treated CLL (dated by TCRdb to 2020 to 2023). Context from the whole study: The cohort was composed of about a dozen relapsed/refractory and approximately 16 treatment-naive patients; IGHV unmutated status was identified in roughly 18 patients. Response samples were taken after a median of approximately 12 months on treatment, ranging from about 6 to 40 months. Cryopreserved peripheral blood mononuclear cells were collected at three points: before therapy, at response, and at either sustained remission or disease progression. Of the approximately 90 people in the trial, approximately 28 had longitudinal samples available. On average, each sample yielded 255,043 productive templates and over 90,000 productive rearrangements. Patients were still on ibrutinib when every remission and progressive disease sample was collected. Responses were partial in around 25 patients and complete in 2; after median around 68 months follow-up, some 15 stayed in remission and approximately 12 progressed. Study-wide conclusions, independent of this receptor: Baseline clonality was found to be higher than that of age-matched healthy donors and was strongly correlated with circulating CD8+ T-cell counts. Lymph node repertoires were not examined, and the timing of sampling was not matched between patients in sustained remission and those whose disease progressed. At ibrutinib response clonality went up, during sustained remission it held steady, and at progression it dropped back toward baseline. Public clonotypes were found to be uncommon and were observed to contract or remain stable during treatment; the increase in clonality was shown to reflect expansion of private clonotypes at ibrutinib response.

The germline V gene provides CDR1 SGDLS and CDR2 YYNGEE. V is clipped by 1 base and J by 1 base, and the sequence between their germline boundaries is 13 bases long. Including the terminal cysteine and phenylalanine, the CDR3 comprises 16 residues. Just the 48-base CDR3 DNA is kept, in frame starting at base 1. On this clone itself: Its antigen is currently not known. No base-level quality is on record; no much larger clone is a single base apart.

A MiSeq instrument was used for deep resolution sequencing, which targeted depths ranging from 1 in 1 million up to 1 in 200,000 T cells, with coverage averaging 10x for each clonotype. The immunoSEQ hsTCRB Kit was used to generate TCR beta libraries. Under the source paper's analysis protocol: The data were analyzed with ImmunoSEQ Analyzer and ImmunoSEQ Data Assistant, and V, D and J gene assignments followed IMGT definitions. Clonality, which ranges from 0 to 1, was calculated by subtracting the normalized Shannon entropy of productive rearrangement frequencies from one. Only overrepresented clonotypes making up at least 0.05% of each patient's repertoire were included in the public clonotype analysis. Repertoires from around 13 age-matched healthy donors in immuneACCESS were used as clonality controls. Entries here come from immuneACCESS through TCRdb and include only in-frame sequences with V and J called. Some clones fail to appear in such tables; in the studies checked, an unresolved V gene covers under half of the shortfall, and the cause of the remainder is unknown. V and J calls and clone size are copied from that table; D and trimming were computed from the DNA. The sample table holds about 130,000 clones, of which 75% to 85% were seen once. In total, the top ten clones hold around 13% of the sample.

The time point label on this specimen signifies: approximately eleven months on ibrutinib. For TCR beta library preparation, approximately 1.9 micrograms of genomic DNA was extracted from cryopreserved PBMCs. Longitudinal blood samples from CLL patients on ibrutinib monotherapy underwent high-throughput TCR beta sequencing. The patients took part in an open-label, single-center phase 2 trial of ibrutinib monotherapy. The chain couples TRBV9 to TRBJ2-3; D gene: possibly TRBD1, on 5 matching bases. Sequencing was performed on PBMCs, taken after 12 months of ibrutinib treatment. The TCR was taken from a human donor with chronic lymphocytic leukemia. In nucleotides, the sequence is TGTGCCAGCAGCGTATATGACAGCCCGCGCACAGATACGCAGTATTTT. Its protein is CASSVYDSPRTDTQYF.